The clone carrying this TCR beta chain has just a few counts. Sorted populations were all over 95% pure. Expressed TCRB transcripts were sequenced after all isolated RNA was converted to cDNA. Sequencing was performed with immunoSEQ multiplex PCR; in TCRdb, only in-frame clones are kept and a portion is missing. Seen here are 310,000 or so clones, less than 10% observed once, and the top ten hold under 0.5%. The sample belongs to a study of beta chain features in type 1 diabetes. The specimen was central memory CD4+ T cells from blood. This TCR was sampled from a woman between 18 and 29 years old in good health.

In DNA form, the CDR3 reads TGTGCCAGCAGCGTAGGGAAACTAGCGGGAGAGGGCCGTGAGCAGTTCTTC. Translated, it gives CASSVGKLAGEGREQFF. The rearrangement uses TRBV9 and TRBJ2-1, with TRBD2 matching 11 bases. The CDR3 extends over 17 amino acids. V lost 0 bases to trimming and J lost 9 bases; unmatched junction nucleotides: 11. CDR1 is SGDLS, CDR2 YYNGEE, per germline.